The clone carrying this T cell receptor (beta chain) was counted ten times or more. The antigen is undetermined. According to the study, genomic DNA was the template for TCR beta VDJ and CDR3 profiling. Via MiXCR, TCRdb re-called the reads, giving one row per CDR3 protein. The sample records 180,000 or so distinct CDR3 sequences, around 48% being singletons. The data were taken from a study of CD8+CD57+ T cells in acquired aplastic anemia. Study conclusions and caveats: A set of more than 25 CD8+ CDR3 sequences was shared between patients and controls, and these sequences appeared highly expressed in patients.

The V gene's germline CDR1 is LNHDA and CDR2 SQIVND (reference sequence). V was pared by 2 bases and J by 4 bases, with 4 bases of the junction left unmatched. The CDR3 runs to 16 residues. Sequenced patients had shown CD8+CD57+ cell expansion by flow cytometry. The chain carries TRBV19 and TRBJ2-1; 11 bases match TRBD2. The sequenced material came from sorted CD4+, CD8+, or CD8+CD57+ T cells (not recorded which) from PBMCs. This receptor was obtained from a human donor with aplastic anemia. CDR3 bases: TGTGCCAGTAGTATAAAGTCTAGCGGGGGGTACAATGAGCAGTTCTTC. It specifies CASSIKSSGGYNEQFF.